This section outlines one T cell receptor (beta chain) sequence together with its context. The V segment lost 7 bases and the J segment 6 bases; nucleotides outside the gene matches: 6. The CDR3 loop spans 13 amino acids. Germline CDR1 MNHEY, CDR2 SMNVEV (reference sequence). The source of the sample is a study of shared clonotypes between healthy human individuals. Authors' methods: Filtering differed, since immunoSEQ gave only junction sequences and no quality scores. TCRdb's table, derived via immunoSEQ multiplex PCR, lists solely in-frame clones and lacks some. The V and J calls and clone size come from that table; D and trimming were worked out from the DNA. The sample has roughly 2,000,000 clones; about 95% are singletons. CD8 cells regarded as naive lacked CD45RO, were positively chosen for CCR7, and omitted terminally differentiated effector memory CD45RA+ cells.

This chain connects TRBV27 to TRBJ1-2; 9 bases map to TRBD1. The clonotype comes from a man between 18 and 29 years old in good health. The sequenced sample was naive CD8+ T cells sorted from blood. The CDR3 loop is CASTTGGADGYTF. The DNA of the CDR3 is TGTGCCAGCACCACAGGGGGCGCGGATGGCTACACCTTC.